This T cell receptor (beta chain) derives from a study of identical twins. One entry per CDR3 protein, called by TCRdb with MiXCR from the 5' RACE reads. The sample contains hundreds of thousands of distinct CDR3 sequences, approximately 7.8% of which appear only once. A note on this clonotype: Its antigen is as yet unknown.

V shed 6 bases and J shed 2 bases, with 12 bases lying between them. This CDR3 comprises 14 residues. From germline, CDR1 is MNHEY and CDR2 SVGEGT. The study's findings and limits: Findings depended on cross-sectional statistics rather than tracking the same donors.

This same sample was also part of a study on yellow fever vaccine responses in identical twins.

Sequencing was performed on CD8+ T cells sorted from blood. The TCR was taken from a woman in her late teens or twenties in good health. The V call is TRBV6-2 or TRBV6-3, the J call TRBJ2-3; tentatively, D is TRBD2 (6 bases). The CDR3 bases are TGTGCCAGCAGGGATAGCGGAGACACAGATACGCAGTATTTT. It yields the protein CASRDSGDTDTQYF.